A single sample is the source of the 21 T cell receptor beta chains below, sequenced in a study of cytomegalovirus exposure and HLA in healthy donors. The PCR used 60 Vbeta and 13 Jbeta primers. Assay used: immunoSEQ multiplex PCR; TCRdb lists only in-frame clones, some missing. The sample contains over 100,000 clones, 69% of which appear only once. Sequenced input: PBMCs. Receptor source: an older woman in good health and CMV-seropositive.

This clone was counted a few times. This chain uses TRBV6-5 with TRBJ2-1, with D unclear. Trimming removed 0 bases at V and 5 bases at J, with 8 bases between. This CDR3 comprises 14 residues. Germline lookup yields CDR1 MNHEY and CDR2 SVGAGI. CDR3 nucleotides: TGTGCCAGCAGTTACTCGTTAAACAACAATGAGCAGTTCTTC. This gives the protein CASSYSLNNNEQFF.

This clone was detected only a few times. This sequence joins TRBV6-5 and TRBJ1-1; possibly TRBD1 for D (6 bases). This CDR3 contains 15 residues. Germline V lookup: CDR1 MNHEY, CDR2 SVGAGI. Trimming cost V 5 bases and J 1 base, with 14 bases left between them. CDR3 bases: TGTGCCAGCAGTCTACAGGGAGCACGGAACACTGAAGCTTTCTTT. Amino acid sequence: CASSLQGARNTEAFF.

The V and J genes are TRBV7-2 and TRBJ2-1; D uncertain. V was pared by 5 bases and J by 9 bases, with 14 bases between. The CDR3 spans 13 residues. CDR1 is SGHTA and CDR2 is FQGNSA in the germline V gene. CDR3: CASSRVLRVEQFF. Written as DNA, the CDR3 is TGTGCCAGCAGCCGGGTCCTTCGGGTTGAGCAGTTCTTC.

This clone has more than one count but fewer than ten. The rearrangement uses TRBV18 and TRBJ1-1, with a possible D match to TRBD1 (5 bases). Deletions cut 2 bases from V and 1 base from J, with 11 bases between. From germline, CDR1 is KGHSH and CDR2 LQKENI. There are 15 residues in the CDR3. DNA of the CDR3: TGTGCCAGCTCACCAAACAAAGGGGAGAACACTGAAGCTTTCTTT. Residues: CASSPNKGENTEAFF.

V is TRBV4-3 and J is TRBJ1-1; possibly TRBD1 for D (6 bases). CDR1 is LGHNA and CDR2 is YSLEER in the germline V gene. V lost 0 bases and J 5 bases, leaving 19 bases between the germline ends. CDR3 length: 17 amino acids. Here the CDR3 DNA reads TGCGCCAGCAGCCAAGATTTCTTTAGGGGGTTGGGGACTGAAGCTTTCTTT. Translation: CASSQDFFRGLGTEAFF.

This clone was counted a single time. The chain links TRBV7-9 to TRBJ1-5; 8 bases fit TRBD1. The CDR3 spans 17 residues. The ends lost 4 bases at V and 0 bases at J; junction bases unmatched: 8. Looked up from germline, CDR1 is SEHNR and CDR2 is FQNEAQ (reference sequence). CDR3 nucleotide sequence: TGTGCCAGCAGCTCAGGACAGGGTGAGCATAGCAATCAGCCCCAGCATTTT. Encoded protein: CASSSGQGEHSNQPQHF.

The chain uses TRBV5-1 and TRBJ2-3, with 9 bases aligning to TRBD2. The trim removed 7 bases at V and 0 bases at J, leaving 9 bases unmatched. Looked up from germline, CDR1 is SGHRS and CDR2 is YFSETQ. The CDR3 runs to 16 residues. The chain's CDR3 is CASSSGTSRSTDTQYF. The CDR3, as DNA: TGCGCCAGCTCCTCCGGGACTAGCAGGAGCACAGATACGCAGTATTTT.

Only one count was recorded for this clone. V is TRBV7-8 and J is TRBJ2-3; D is possibly TRBD1 (5 bases). The germline CDR1 and CDR2 sequences are SGHVS and FQNEAQ. Trimming removed 2 bases at V and 3 bases at J, with 15 bases between. This CDR3 comprises 16 residues. The CDR3 reads CASSLSPKKGTDTQYF. CDR3 in DNA: TGTGCCAGCAGCTTAAGTCCGAAAAAGGGGACAGATACGCAGTATTTT.

The rearrangement links TRBV18 to TRBJ1-1; 9 bases are shared with TRBD1. The CDR3 runs 15 residues. The junction had 4 bases not matched to a gene; V was cut back by 3 bases and J by 2 bases. Germline CDR1 is KGHSH and CDR2 is LQKENI. The DNA for the CDR3 is TGTGCCAGCTCACCTCAGACAGGGGGAAACACTGAAGCTTTCTTT. It encodes CASSPQTGGNTEAFF.

J is TRBJ2-3 and V is TRBV9; weak D call: TRBD2 (7 bases). Trimming took 3 bases from V and 4 from J, leaving 15 bases between them. This CDR3 has 15 amino acids. Germline lookup yields CDR1 SGDLS and CDR2 YYNGEE. DNA of the CDR3: TGTGCCAGCAGCGGCTGGGGCGGGGGCTCAGATACGCAGTATTTT. Translated, it gives CASSGWGGGSDTQYF.

This clone was counted between two and nine times. The rearrangement uses TRBV9 and TRBJ2-1, with 9 bases matching TRBD1. The CDR3 is 17 residues long. The J segment lost 3 bases and the V segment lost 4 bases, leaving 11 bases of the junction unmatched. In germline, CDR1 is SGDLS, CDR2 YYNGEE. The CDR3 region is CASSPHPGTGSYNEQFF. The CDR3 region has the DNA TGTGCCAGCAGCCCCCACCCCGGGACAGGGAGCTACAATGAGCAGTTCTTC. The full variable domain, with the rest looked up from reference TRBV9 and TRBJ2-1, is DSGVTQTPKHLITATGQRVTLRCSPRSGDLSVYWYQQSLDQGLQFLIQYYNGEERAKGNILERFSAQQFPDLHSELNLSSLELGDSALYFCASSPHPGTGSYNEQFFGPGTRLTVL.

This clone was recorded a few times. The sample contains more than one DNA sequence encoding this CDR3. The chain employs TRBV6-6 and TRBJ2-7; possibly TRBD1 for D (5 bases). V was cut by 0 bases and J by 2 bases, with 8 bases left in between. CDR3 length equals 14 residues. Per the germline V gene, CDR1 is MNHNY and CDR2 is SVGAGI (reference sequence). This chain's CDR3 is CASSYSSGTYEQYF. The CDR3 DNA reads TGTGCCAGCAGTTACTCGTCAGGGACCTACGAGCAGTACTTC.

A few counts support this clone. V and J are TRBV6-5 and TRBJ2-1; D possibly corresponds to TRBD1 (5 bases). Germline CDR1 and CDR2: MNHEY and SVGAGI. This CDR3 comprises 13 residues. Trimming took off 4 bases at V and 10 bases at J, with 14 bases between the two ends. CDR3 sequence (DNA): TGTGCCAGCAGTTTAACAGGACGTGGGGAGCAGTTCTTC. Its protein product is CASSLTGRGEQFF.

The sample holds a few counts of this clone. The rearrangement uses TRBV7-2 and TRBJ2-5; D possibly corresponds to TRBD2 (6 bases). V was trimmed by 0 bases and J by 5 bases, leaving 13 bases between them. Germline V gives CDR1 SGHTA, CDR2 FQGNSA. This CDR3 region has 15 residues. CDR3 nucleotide sequence: TGTGCCAGCAGCTTAGCGACTAGGATGCGGGAGACCCAGTACTTC. It encodes CASSLATRMRETQYF.

In regard to this clone: Distinct nucleotide sequences in the sample also encode this CDR3. The chain couples TRBV2 to TRBJ1-6; 9 nucleotides align to TRBD1. The CDR3 sequence is 12 residues long. After removal of 8 bases from V and 7 bases from J, the junction contained 0 bases not matched to a gene. From germline, CDR1 is SNHLY and CDR2 FYNNEI. The CDR3 spells CASGTGNSPLHF. The CDR3 DNA follows: TGTGCCAGCGGGACAGGGAATTCACCCCTCCACTTT.

The chain is built from TRBV15 and TRBJ1-1, with no clear D. Germline V lookup: CDR1 LNHNV, CDR2 YYDKDF (reference sequence). V was pared by 0 bases and J by 7 bases, with 12 bases between. This CDR3 spans 14 amino acids. The CDR3 nucleotides read TGTGCCACCAGCAGAGATAACGGGTTGGGTGAAGCTTTCTTT. Its protein product is CATSRDNGLGEAFF.

This clone was picked up a small number of times. This chain uses TRBV19 with TRBJ2-7; 8 nucleotides line up with TRBD1. The CDR3 has 14 residues. Per germline, CDR1 LNHDA and CDR2 SQIVND (reference sequence). Germline trimming cut 9 bases from V and 3 bases from J; bases unmatched to any gene: 10. In nucleotides, the CDR3 is TGTGCCAGCAAACCCGGGACAGGTTTCTACGAGCAGTACTTC. Its translation: CASKPGTGFYEQYF.

The chain has TRBV4-1 and TRBJ2-7, with D unclear. Trimming stripped 2 bases from V and 12 bases from J, with 14 bases between. The CDR3 contains 12 residues. Germline CDR1 MGHRA, CDR2 YSYEKL. The CDR3 loop reads CASSQKSGPLYF. The CDR3 DNA is TGCGCCAGCAGCCAAAAAAGTGGGCCATTGTACTTC.

The chain is built from TRBV5-1 and TRBJ1-2; D is perhaps TRBD1 (5 bases). Germline loops: CDR1 SGHRS, CDR2 YFSETQ. Trimming cost V 5 bases and J 8 bases, with 22 bases left between them. The CDR3 loop spans 15 amino acids. The CDR3 spells CASRSESGAHRGYTF. In DNA, the CDR3 is TGCGCCAGCAGATCCGAGTCTGGGGCCCATAGGGGCTACACCTTC. Full variable domain (rest looked up from reference TRBV5-1 and TRBJ1-2): KAGVTQTPRYLIKTRGQQVTLSCSPISGHRSVSWYQQTPGQGLQFLFEYFSETQRNKGNFPGRFSGRQFSNSRSEMNVSTLELGDSALYLCASRSESGAHRGYTFGSGTRLTVV.

The chain combines TRBV7-6 with TRBJ1-1; D unclear. The ends were cut back, 1 base at V and 4 bases at J, with 13 bases in the middle. Germline V gene data show CDR1 as SGHVS and CDR2 as FNYEAQ. The CDR3 has 15 amino acids. CDR3 sequence (DNA): TGTGCCAGCAGCTTAGGCCCGGGGAAGGGCACTGAAGCTTTCTTT. Translated: CASSLGPGKGTEAFF.

The chain combines TRBV6-5 with TRBJ1-4; D is possibly TRBD1 (5 bases). CDR1 is MNHEY, CDR2 SVGAGI, per germline. V gave up 6 bases and J gave up 0 bases, with 11 bases separating them. This CDR3 is built from 15 residues. In nucleotides, the CDR3 is TGTGCCAGCAGAAGACAGCCTGCAACTAATGAAAAACTGTTTTTT. Its translation is CASRRQPATNEKLFF.